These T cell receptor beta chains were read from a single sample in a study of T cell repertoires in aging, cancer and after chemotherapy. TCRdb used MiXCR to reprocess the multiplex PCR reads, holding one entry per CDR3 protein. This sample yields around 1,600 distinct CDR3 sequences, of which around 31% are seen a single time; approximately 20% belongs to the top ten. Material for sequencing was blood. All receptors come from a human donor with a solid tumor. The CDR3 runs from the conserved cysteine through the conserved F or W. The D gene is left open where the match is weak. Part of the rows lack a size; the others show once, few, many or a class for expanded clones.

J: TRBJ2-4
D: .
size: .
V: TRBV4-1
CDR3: CASSQGSDLAKNIQYF
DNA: TGCGCCAGCAGCCAAGGGAGTGACCTAGCCAAAAACATTCAGTACTTC

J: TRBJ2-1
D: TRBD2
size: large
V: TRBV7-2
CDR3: CASSPWTSINNEQFF
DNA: TGTGCCAGCAGCCCCTGGACTAGTATCAACAATGAGCAGTTCTTC

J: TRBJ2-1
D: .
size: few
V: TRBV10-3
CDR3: CAITAGTLYNEQFF
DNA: TGTGCCATCACTGCCGGGACCCTGTACAATGAGCAGTTCTTC

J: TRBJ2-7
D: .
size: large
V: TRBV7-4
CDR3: CASSLAQKTYEQYF
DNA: TGTGCCAGCAGCTTAGCGCAGAAAACTTACGAGCAGTACTTC

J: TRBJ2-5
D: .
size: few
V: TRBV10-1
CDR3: CASSESGGQETQYF
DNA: TGCGCCAGCAGTGAGTCAGGGGGGCAAGAGACCCAGTACTTC

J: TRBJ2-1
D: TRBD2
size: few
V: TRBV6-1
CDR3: CASSESSSGSIEQFF
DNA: TGTGCCAGCAGTGAGTCGAGTAGCGGGAGCATCGAGCAGTTCTTC

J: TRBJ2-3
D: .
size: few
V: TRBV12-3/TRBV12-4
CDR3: CASSFRTPLRITPTDTQYF
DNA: TGTGCCAGCAGTTTTAGGACCCCACTGCGTATCACCCCCACAGATACGCAGTATTTT

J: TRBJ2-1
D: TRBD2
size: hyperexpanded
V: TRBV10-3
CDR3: CASLGLAGGDEQFF
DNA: TGTGCCAGTCTGGGACTAGCGGGGGGTGATGAGCAGTTCTTC

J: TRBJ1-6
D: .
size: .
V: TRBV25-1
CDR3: CASSEKGTFLHF
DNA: TGTGCCAGCAGTGAAAAGGGAACTTTCCTCCACTTT

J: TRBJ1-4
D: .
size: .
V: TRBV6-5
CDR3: CASSKLATNEKLFF
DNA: TGTGCCAGCAGTAAGCTCGCAACTAATGAAAAACTGTTTTTT

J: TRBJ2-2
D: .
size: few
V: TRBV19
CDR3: CASGRGELFF
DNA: TGTGCCAGTGGGAGGGGGGAGCTGTTTTTT

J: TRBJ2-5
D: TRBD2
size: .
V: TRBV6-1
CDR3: CASSEMVAGRETQYF
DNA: TGTGCCAGCAGTGAAATGGTAGCGGGGAGGGAGACCCAGTACTTC

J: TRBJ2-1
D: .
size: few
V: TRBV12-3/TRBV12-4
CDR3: CASTRLNEQFF
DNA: TGTGCCAGCACCCGTCTCAATGAGCAGTTCTTC

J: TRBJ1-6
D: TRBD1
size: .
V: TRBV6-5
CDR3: CASKGVTGDNSPLHF
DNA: TGTGCCAGCAAGGGTGTAACAGGGGATAATTCACCCCTCCACTTT

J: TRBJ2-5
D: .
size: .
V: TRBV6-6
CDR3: CASSNIQETQYF
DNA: TGTGCCAGCAGCAACATACAAGAGACCCAGTACTTC

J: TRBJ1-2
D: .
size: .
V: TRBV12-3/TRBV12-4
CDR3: CASIHSWGYGYTF
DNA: TGTGCCAGCATCCACTCGTGGGGCTATGGCTACACCTTC

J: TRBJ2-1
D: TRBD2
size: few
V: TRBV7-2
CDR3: CASSPRAGGFNNEQFF
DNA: TGTGCCAGCAGCCCCCGAGCGGGGGGCTTCAACAATGAGCAGTTCTTC

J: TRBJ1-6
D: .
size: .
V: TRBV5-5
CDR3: CASSLADQSPLHF
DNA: TGTGCCAGCAGCTTGGCGGACCAATCACCCCTCCACTTT

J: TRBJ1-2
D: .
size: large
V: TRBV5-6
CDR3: CASSSGQRYGYTF
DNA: TGTGCCAGCAGCTCCGGACAGCGCTATGGCTACACCTTC

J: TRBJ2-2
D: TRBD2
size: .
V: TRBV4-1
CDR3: CASMAGGDTGELFF
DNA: TGTGCCAGCATGGCGGGAGGGGACACCGGGGAGCTGTTTTTT

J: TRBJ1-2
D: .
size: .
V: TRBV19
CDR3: CASTLGGYGYTF
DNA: TGTGCCAGTACCCTGGGTGGGTATGGCTACACCTTC

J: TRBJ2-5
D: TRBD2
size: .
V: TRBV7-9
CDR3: CASSLRSGGARETQYF
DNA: TGTGCCAGCAGCCTACGTAGCGGGGGGGCCAGAGAGACCCAGTACTTC

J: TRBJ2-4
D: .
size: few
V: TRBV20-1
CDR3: CSAVTATGAKNIQYF
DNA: TGCAGTGCCGTAACCGCGACAGGAGCCAAAAACATTCAGTACTTC

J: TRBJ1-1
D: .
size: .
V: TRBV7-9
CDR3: CASSLGTAGGTEAFF
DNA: TGTGCCAGCAGCTTAGGGACAGCCGGTGGGACTGAAGCTTTCTTT

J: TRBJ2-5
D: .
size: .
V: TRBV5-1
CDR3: CASSLAGAETQYF
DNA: TGCGCCAGCAGCTTGGCCGGCGCAGAGACCCAGTACTTC

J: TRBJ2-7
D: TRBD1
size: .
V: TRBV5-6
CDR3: CASSPGTGGSYEQYF
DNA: TGTGCCAGCAGCCCCGGGACAGGAGGGAGCTACGAGCAGTACTTC

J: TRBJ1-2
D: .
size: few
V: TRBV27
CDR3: CASSLHYSAGEGYTF
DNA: TGTGCCAGCAGTTTACATTACTCGGCGGGTGAAGGCTACACCTTC

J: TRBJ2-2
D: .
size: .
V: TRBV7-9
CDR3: CASTLARTPGGTGELFF
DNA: TGTGCCAGCACCTTGGCCCGGACCCCTGGAGGCACCGGGGAGCTGTTTTTT

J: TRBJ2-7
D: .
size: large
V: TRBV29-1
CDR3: CSAETGPGYEQYF
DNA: TGCAGCGCTGAGACAGGCCCTGGCTACGAGCAGTACTTC

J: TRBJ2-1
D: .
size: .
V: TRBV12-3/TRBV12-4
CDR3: CASSLVGGNEQFF
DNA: TGTGCCAGCAGTTTGGTTGGGGGGAATGAGCAGTTCTTC

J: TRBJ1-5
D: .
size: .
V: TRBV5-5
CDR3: CASSSRTDNQPQHF
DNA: TGTGCCAGCAGCTCCCGGACGGATAATCAGCCCCAGCATTTT

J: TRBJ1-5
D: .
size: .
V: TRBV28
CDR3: CAAGGGNQPQHF
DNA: TGTGCCGCCGGTGGGGGAAATCAGCCCCAGCATTTT

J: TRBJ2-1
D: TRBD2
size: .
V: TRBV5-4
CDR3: CASSLSGAGNEQFF
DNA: TGTGCCAGCAGCCTAAGCGGGGCGGGGAATGAGCAGTTCTTC

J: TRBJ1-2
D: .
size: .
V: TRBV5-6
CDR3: CASSLAGWLQGYTF
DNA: TGTGCCAGCAGCTTAGCGGGATGGTTGCAAGGCTACACCTTC

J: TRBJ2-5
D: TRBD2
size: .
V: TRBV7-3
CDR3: CASSSSGGAYRETQYF
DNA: TGTGCCAGCAGCTCTAGCGGGGGGGCCTATCGAGAGACCCAGTACTTC

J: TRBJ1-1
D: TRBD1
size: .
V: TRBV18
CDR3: CASSPDRATNTEAFF
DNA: TGTGCCAGCTCACCCGACAGGGCAACGAACACTGAAGCTTTCTTT

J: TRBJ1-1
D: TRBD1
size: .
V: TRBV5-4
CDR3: CASSTRDRGRNTEAFF
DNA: TGTGCCAGCAGCACCCGGGACAGGGGACGGAACACTGAAGCTTTCTTT

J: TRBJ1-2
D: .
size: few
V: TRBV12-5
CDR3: CASGLVGIYGYTF
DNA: TGTGCTAGTGGTTTGGTAGGCATCTATGGCTACACCTTC

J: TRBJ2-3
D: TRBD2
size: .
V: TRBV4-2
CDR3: CASSQDPPTSGITDTQYF
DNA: TGTGCCAGCAGCCAAGACCCCCCGACTAGCGGAATCACAGATACGCAGTATTTT

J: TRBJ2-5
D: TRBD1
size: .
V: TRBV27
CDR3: CASSSRTGLETQYF
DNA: TGTGCCAGCAGTTCACGGACAGGGTTAGAGACCCAGTACTTC

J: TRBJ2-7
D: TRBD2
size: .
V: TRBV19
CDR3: CASSLLGEGEQYF
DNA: TGTGCCAGTAGTCTCTTAGGGGAGGGCGAGCAGTACTTC

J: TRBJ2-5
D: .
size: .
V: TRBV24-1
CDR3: CATSRPGVETQYF
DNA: TGTGCCACCAGTCGCCCCGGGGTGGAGACCCAGTACTTC

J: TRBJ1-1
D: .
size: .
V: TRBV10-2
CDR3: CASSGRAQRNTEAFF
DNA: TGCGCCAGCAGTGGCCGGGCACAGAGGAACACTGAAGCTTTCTTT

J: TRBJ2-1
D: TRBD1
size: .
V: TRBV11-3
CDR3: CASSLGDSGTGSYNEQFF
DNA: TGTGCCAGCAGCTTAGGCGACAGCGGGACAGGGAGTTACAATGAGCAGTTCTTC

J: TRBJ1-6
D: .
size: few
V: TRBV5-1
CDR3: CASSLESQGLGNSPLHF
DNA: TGCGCCAGCAGCTTGGAATCGCAGGGTTTGGGAAATTCACCCCTCCACTTT

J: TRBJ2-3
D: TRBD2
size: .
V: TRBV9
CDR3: CASSPLAGPTDTQYF
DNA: TGTGCCAGCAGCCCACTAGCGGGACCCACAGATACGCAGTATTTT

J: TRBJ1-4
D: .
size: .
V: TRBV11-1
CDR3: CASSLSGQNEKLFF
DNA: TGTGCCAGCAGCTTGAGCGGGCAAAATGAAAAACTGTTTTTT

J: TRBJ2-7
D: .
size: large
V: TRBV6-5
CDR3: CASSLDGFGIYEQYF
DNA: TGTGCCAGCAGTTTAGACGGCTTTGGTATCTACGAGCAGTACTTC

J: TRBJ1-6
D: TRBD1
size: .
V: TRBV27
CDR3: CASSQGGLNSPLHF
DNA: TGTGCCAGCAGCCAGGGGGGCCTCAATTCACCCCTCCACTTT

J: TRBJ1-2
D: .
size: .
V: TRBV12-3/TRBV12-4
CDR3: CASRYRDGYTF
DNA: TGTGCCAGCAGATACAGGGATGGCTACACCTTC

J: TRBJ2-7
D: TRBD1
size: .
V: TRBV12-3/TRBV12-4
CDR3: CASLRTGMEQYF
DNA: TGTGCCAGCTTGAGGACAGGGATGGAGCAGTACTTC

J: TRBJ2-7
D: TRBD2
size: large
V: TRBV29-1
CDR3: CSVGAPASGEHEQYF
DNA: TGCAGCGTGGGGGCGCCGGCTAGCGGGGAACACGAGCAGTACTTC

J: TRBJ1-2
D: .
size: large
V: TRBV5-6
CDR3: CASSLVGDGYTF
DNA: TGTGCCAGCAGCTTGGTAGGGGATGGCTACACCTTC

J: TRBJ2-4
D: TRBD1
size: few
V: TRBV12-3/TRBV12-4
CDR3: CASSFQGARENIQYF
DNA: TGTGCCAGCAGTTTCCAGGGGGCTCGAGAAAACATTCAGTACTTC

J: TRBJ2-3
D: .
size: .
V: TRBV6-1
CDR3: CASSEGAGADTQYF
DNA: TGTGCCAGCAGTGAGGGGGCGGGAGCTGATACGCAGTATTTT

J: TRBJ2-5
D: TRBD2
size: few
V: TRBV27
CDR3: CASSPTRTGGTQYF
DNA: TGTGCCAGCAGTCCGACCCGGACGGGGGGGACCCAGTACTTC